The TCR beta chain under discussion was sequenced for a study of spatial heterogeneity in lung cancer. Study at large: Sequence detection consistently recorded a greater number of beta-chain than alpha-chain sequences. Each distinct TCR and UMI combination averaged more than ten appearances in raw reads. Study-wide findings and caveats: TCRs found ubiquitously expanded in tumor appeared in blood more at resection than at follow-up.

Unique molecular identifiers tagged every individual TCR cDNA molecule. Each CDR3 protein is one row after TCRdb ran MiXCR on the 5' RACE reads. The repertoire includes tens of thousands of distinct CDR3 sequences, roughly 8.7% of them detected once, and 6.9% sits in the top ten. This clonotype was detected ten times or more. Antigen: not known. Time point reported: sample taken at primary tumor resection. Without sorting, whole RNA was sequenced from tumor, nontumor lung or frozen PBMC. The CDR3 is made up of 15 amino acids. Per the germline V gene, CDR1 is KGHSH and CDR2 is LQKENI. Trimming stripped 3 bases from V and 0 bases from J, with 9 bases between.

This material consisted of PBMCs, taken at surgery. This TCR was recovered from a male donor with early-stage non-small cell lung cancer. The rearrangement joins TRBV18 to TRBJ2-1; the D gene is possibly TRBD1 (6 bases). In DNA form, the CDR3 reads TGTGCCAGCTCACCTCCAGGGGCCTCCTACAATGAGCAGTTCTTC. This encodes CASSPPGASYNEQFF.